Below are 16 T cell receptor beta chains sequenced from a single sample in a study of T cell repertoires in cytomegalovirus infection. TCRdb itself ran the reads through MiXCR, one entry per CDR3 protein. Here the sample spans 480,000 or so distinct CDR3 sequences, approximately 11% being singletons. The sequenced sample consisted of PBMCs. These receptors came from a human donor in good health (CMV status not recorded). Some clones in this sample may be carry-over from other donors' samples.

The chain has TRBV29-1 and TRBJ2-7; D not certain. This CDR3 spans 12 amino acids. CDR1 SQVTM and CDR2 ANQGSEA come from the germline V gene. The germline V and J ends were trimmed by 5 bases and 2 bases, with 10 bases remaining between them. In DNA form, the CDR3 reads TGCAGCGTTACGGACGGAACCTACGAGCAGTACTTC. Its protein is CSVTDGTYEQYF.

This clonotype was counted a few times. The rearrangement links TRBV20-1 to TRBJ2-1, with 8 bases matching TRBD2. Germline CDR1 is DFQATT and CDR2 is SNEGSKA (reference sequence). V shed 6 bases, J shed 1 base, and the junction held 8 bases outside the gene matches. The CDR3 contains 15 residues. The CDR3 nucleotides read TGCAGTGCCAAAGCCCTAGCGGGTTCCTACAATGAGCAGTTCTTC. Protein: CSAKALAGSYNEQFF.

This clonotype came up many times. V is TRBV2 and J is TRBJ2-3; D is unresolved. CDR3 length: 19 residues. The V end lost 5 bases, the J end lost 0 bases, and 24 bases lay between the germline ends. Germline-derived CDR1 and CDR2 are SNHLY and FYNNEI. The CDR3 region is CASSTPRANRVFSTDTQYF. The CDR3 nucleotides are TGTGCCAGCAGTACCCCAAGGGCGAACCGGGTCTTTAGCACAGATACGCAGTATTTT.

This chain joins TRBV4-2 and TRBJ2-3; 9 bases align to TRBD1. The CDR3 totals 17 residues. CDR1 is LGHNA, CDR2 YNFKEQ, per germline. The V and J ends lost 1 base and 3 bases, in that order; junction bases with no gene match: 8. CDR3 loop: CASSQGARDRVTDTQYF. DNA for the CDR3: TGTGCCAGCAGCCAAGGGGCCCGGGACAGGGTAACAGATACGCAGTATTTT.

There are many counts of this clonotype. The rearrangement links TRBV18 to TRBJ2-7; TRBD1 agrees at 8 bases. The CDR3 is 16 residues long. Germline-derived CDR1 and CDR2 are KGHSH and LQKENI. The ends lost 0 bases at V and 7 bases at J; junction bases unmatched: 11. CDR3: CASSPPLFRGLREQYF. CDR3 DNA sequence: TGTGCCAGCTCACCACCTCTATTCAGGGGGCTGAGAGAGCAGTACTTC.

This chain connects TRBV5-1 to TRBJ1-3; no reliable D call. The germline CDR1 and CDR2 sequences are SGHRS and YFSETQ. This CDR3 is built from 13 residues. Trimming took 5 bases from V and 0 from J, leaving 6 bases between them. The CDR3 reads CASRGYSGNTIYF. CDR3 coding DNA: TGCGCCAGCAGGGGCTACTCTGGAAACACCATATATTTT.

This clonotype was seen many times. The J gene is TRBJ1-5, the V gene TRBV7-9; 7 bases agree with TRBD1. Trimming took 3 bases from V and 5 from J; bases not matched to a gene: 7. Germline V gene data show CDR1 as SEHNR and CDR2 as FQNEAQ (reference sequence). The CDR3 is made up of 15 amino acids. This CDR3 reads CASSFWTGADQPQHF. CDR3 bases: TGTGCCAGCAGCTTTTGGACAGGCGCGGATCAGCCCCAGCATTTT.

Comment on this clonotype: A read error may explain this, as a much larger clone is one base away. The CDR3 does not close with the conserved phenylalanine or tryptophan, likely indicating a read error. This chain joins TRBV29-1 and TRBJ1-1; tentatively, D is TRBD1 (6 bases). CDR3 size: 14 residues. Trimming left V 6 bases short and J 6 bases short, with 20 bases between. CDR1 and CDR2 from the germline V gene are SQVTM and ANQGSEA. CDR3 DNA: TGCAGCGTGGGGGCTGCCAGGGTGAAAGCTGAAGCTTTCTTA. Protein: CSVGAARVKAEAFL.

This clonotype was observed at least ten times. This chain connects TRBV20-1 to TRBJ2-6; unclear D gene. Germline CDR1 is DFQATT and CDR2 is SNEGSKA (reference sequence). The CDR3 sequence is 13 residues long. Trimming pared 3 bases from V and 2 bases from J, leaving 5 bases between. The CDR3 DNA follows: TGCAGTGCTAGGGGAACTGGGGCCAACGTCCTGACTTTC. Protein sequence: CSARGTGANVLTF.

The chain links TRBV20-1 to TRBJ2-7, with D perhaps given as TRBD1 or TRBD2 (6 bases each). Looked up from germline, CDR1 is DFQATT and CDR2 is SNEGSKA (reference sequence). V lost 5 bases to trimming and J lost 4 bases, with 15 bases between them. The CDR3 runs to 13 residues. Written as DNA, the CDR3 is TGCAGTGCTCGGCGGGACATGGTTTACGAGCAGTACTTC. Its translation: CSARRDMVYEQYF.

This clonotype was observed many times. This chain links TRBV29-1 with TRBJ2-5, with 9 bases matching TRBD2. J was trimmed by 4 bases and V by 4 bases; bases with no gene match: 4. The germline CDR1 and CDR2 sequences are SQVTM and ANQGSEA. This CDR3 spans 13 amino acids. DNA for the CDR3: TGCAGCGTTGTAGCGGGGGCGAGAGAGACCCAGTACTTC. Protein sequence: CSVVAGARETQYF.

The table lists this clonotype with a few counts. The J gene is TRBJ2-7, the V gene TRBV20-1; D remains unclear. With 7 bases removed from V and 0 bases from J, the gap between germline ends came to 7 bases. Germline CDR1 DFQATT, CDR2 SNEGSKA (reference sequence). This CDR3 has 11 residues. The CDR3 sequence is CSGRSSYEQYF. The CDR3 DNA reads TGCAGTGGTAGGAGCTCCTACGAGCAGTACTTC.

The rearrangement uses TRBV12-3 or TRBV12-4 and TRBJ2-1; D possibly uses TRBD1 or TRBD2 (5 bases each). V shed 3 bases and J shed 14 bases, with 14 bases lying between them. The CDR3 has 12 amino acids. The CDR3 DNA reads as TGTGCCAGCAGTTTTGGGGACCCAAACGAGTTCTTC. Translating it yields CASSFGDPNEFF.

The chain joins TRBV5-1 to TRBJ2-3, with TRBD2 matching 9 bases. With V trimmed by 4 bases and J by 0 bases, 6 bases remained unmatched. The CDR3 loop spans 16 amino acids. CDR1 is SGHRS, CDR2 YFSETQ, per germline. CDR3 bases: TGCGCCAGCAGCCCAATAAGCGGGGGGAGCACAGATACGCAGTATTTT. Its protein product is CASSPISGGSTDTQYF.

The V gene is TRBV3-1, the J gene TRBJ1-6; maybe TRBD1 (5 bases). The germline V and J ends were trimmed by 1 base and 0 bases, with 13 bases remaining between them. The CDR3 extends over 18 amino acids. Germline CDR1 and CDR2: LGHDT and YNNKEL (reference sequence). CDR3 sequence: CASSQGQNRLSYNSPLHF. CDR3 nucleotides: TGTGCCAGCAGCCAAGGACAGAACCGACTCTCCTATAATTCACCCCTCCACTTT.

This clonotype was counted between two and nine times. In DNA, the CDR3 is TGCAGTGCTAGGCGTGGGGACTACGAGCAGTACTTC. Its protein is CSARRGDYEQYF. This chain links TRBV20-1 with TRBJ2-7; the D is unclear. The CDR3 extends over 12 amino acids. Deletions cut 3 bases from V and 3 bases from J, with 9 bases between. Germline assignment: CDR1 DFQATT and CDR2 SNEGSKA (reference sequence).